Below are 20 T cell receptor beta chains sequenced from a single sample in a study of vaccination and CD4 T cells after COVID-19. Cultured CD4+ T-cell DNA underwent Oncomine TCR Beta short-read sequencing. From the PCR reads, TCRdb called clonotypes with MiXCR, one entry per CDR3 protein. Among 16,000 or so distinct CDR3 sequences listed, about 75% were seen once. Antigen specificity for these receptors is unknown. The treatment was: 10-day PBMC culture with coronavirus spike peptide pools or control peptides (ViraFEST assay). The source was CD4+ T cells from blood, cultured in vitro, collected after SARS-CoV-2 vaccination. Source of these receptors: a human donor who received a COVID-19 vaccine.

The chain couples TRBV6-1 to TRBJ1-2, with D unresolved. V was clipped by 4 bases and J by 4 bases, with 13 bases between them. The germline gives CDR1 MNHNS, CDR2 SASEGT. There are 14 residues in the CDR3. The CDR3 spells CASSGGAGSYGYTF. CDR3 sequence (DNA): TGTGCCAGCAGTGGAGGTGCGGGTTCCTATGGCTACACCTTC.

The chain carries TRBV19 and TRBJ2-5; possible D gene TRBD2, 6 bases. Germline loops: CDR1 LNHDA, CDR2 SQIVND (reference sequence). The length of the CDR3 is 15 residues. V was shortened by 5 bases and J by 1 base, with 14 bases between the two germline ends. The DNA for the CDR3 is TGTGCCAGTAGTTTGGATCGGGACTTCCAAGAGACCCAGTACTTC. Translation: CASSLDRDFQETQYF.

The genes are TRBV2 and TRBJ2-3; no definite D call. This CDR3 is built from 11 residues. From germline, CDR1 is SNHLY and CDR2 FYNNEI. V lost 4 bases and J lost 5, with 4 bases in between. In DNA, the CDR3 is TGTGCCAGCAGTGTGAAAGATACGCAGTATTTT. It encodes CASSVKDTQYF.

The chain recombines TRBV30 with TRBJ1-1; D possibly corresponds to TRBD1 (6 bases). CDR3 length: 14 residues. Trimming cost V 3 bases and J 1 base, with 12 bases left between them. Germline assignment: CDR1 GTSNPN and CDR2 SVGIG (reference sequence). CDR3 bases: TGTGCCTGGAGGGGCGACAGGCGGAACACTGAAGCTTTCTTT. Translating it yields CAWRGDRRNTEAFF.

This chain uses TRBV6-5 with TRBJ1-5; maybe TRBD1 (5 bases). The germline gives CDR1 MNHEY, CDR2 SVGAGI. Between the trimmed V and J ends, which lost 0 bases and 0 bases, there was a span of 9 bases. This CDR3 has 16 amino acids. The CDR3 loop is CASSYSGHNSNQPQHF. The CDR3, as DNA: TGTGCCAGCAGTTACTCAGGACATAATAGCAATCAGCCCCAGCATTTT.

The chain links TRBV19 to TRBJ2-5; 8 bases fit TRBD2. Germline lookup yields CDR1 LNHDA and CDR2 SQIVND (reference sequence). The CDR3 extends over 16 amino acids. Trimming took 3 bases from V and 2 from J; bases not matched to a gene: 8. This CDR3 is CASSMRGLGRQETQYF. The CDR3 DNA sequence: TGTGCCAGTAGTATGAGGGGACTAGGGAGGCAAGAGACCCAGTACTTC.

V gene TRBV20-1 combines with J gene TRBJ1-1; unclear D gene. The CDR3 has 15 amino acids. Trimming took 1 base from V and 3 from J, leaving 15 bases between them. Germline V gives CDR1 DFQATT, CDR2 SNEGSKA (reference sequence). CDR3 coding DNA: TGCAGTGCTAGAGGTCCGGTGGGCTGGGACACTGAAGCTTTCTTT. Translating it yields CSARGPVGWDTEAFF.

The chain is built from TRBV2 and TRBJ2-3, with TRBD1 matching 8 bases. V lost 6 bases and J lost 2; bases outside the gene matches: 19. CDR3 length: 19 residues. The germline gives CDR1 SNHLY, CDR2 FYNNEI. In nucleotides, the CDR3 is TGTGCCAGCAGCCCTCGGTCACAGGGGGGCTCCGGGAACACAGATACGCAGTATTTT. This sequence encodes CASSPRSQGGSGNTDTQYF.

The rearrangement uses TRBV7-8 and TRBJ2-7, with 9 bases lining up with TRBD1. Germline V lookup: CDR1 SGHVS, CDR2 FQNEAQ. With V trimmed by 7 bases and J by 5 bases, 9 bases remained unmatched. The CDR3 has 14 residues. The CDR3 DNA reads as TGTGCCAGCACCCCTCGGGACAGGGTGCACGAGCAGTACTTC. Translating it yields CASTPRDRVHEQYF. Drawing the rest from reference TRBV7-8 and TRBJ2-7, the complete variable domain is GAGVSQSPRYKVAKRGQDVALRCDPISGHVSLFWYQQALGQGPEFLTYFQNEAQLDKSGLPSDRFFAERPEGSVSTLKIQRTQQEDSAVYLCASTPRDRVHEQYFGPGTRLTVT.

The chain is built from TRBV7-8 and TRBJ2-5; D may match TRBD1 or TRBD2 (5 bases each). This CDR3 region has 14 residues. Germline V lookup: CDR1 SGHVS, CDR2 FQNEAQ. Between the trimmed V and J ends, which lost 5 bases and 1 base, there was a span of 11 bases. The DNA for the CDR3 is TGTGCCAGCAGCACCGGGACGTCCCAAGAGACCCAGTACTTC. Translation: CASSTGTSQETQYF.

CDR3 in amino acids: CASSYSTAGRGGNSPLHF. Here the CDR3 DNA reads TGTGCCAGCAGTTACTCGACGGCGGGTCGGGGGGGGAATTCACCCCTCCACTTT. V is TRBV6-5 and J is TRBJ1-6, with D possibly being TRBD1 (5 bases). V was pared by 0 bases and J by 7 bases, with 19 bases between. This CDR3 region has 18 residues. Per the germline V gene, CDR1 is MNHEY and CDR2 is SVGAGI.

This clonotype was recorded once. This chain joins TRBV7-8 and TRBJ2-3; possible D gene TRBD2, 6 bases. CDR3 length: 18 residues. V gave up 4 bases and J gave up 0 bases, with 20 bases separating them. Germline values: CDR1 SGHVS, CDR2 FQNEAQ. The CDR3 reads CASSWRLADQYSTDTQYF. Written as DNA, the CDR3 is TGTGCCAGCAGCTGGCGGTTAGCGGACCAGTATAGCACAGATACGCAGTATTTT.

V usage is TRBV7-9 and J usage is TRBJ2-4; weak D call: TRBD1 (5 bases). V lost 1 base and J lost 2, with 12 bases in between. This CDR3 region has 16 residues. Germline V gives CDR1 SEHNR, CDR2 FQNEAQ (reference sequence). The CDR3 sequence: CASSLEDGAPKNIQYF. The CDR3, as DNA: TGTGCCAGCAGCTTAGAGGATGGGGCTCCCAAAAACATTCAGTACTTC.

This clonotype has a handful of counts. The rearrangement uses TRBV6-4 and TRBJ2-3, with D possibly matching TRBD1 (6 bases). With 0 bases removed from V and 3 bases from J, the gap between germline ends came to 10 bases. Germline V gene sequence: CDR1 MRHNA, CDR2 SNTAGT. CDR3 size: 15 residues. In DNA form, the CDR3 reads TGTGCCAGCAGTGACTCGTCGCAGGGGACAGATACGCAGTATTTT. It specifies CASSDSSQGTDTQYF.

V usage is TRBV20-1 and J usage is TRBJ1-5; TRBD1 might be the D (6 bases). The CDR3 length is 14 residues. V shed 1 base and J shed 0 bases, with 7 bases lying between them. Per germline, CDR1 DFQATT and CDR2 SNEGSKA (reference sequence). CDR3 DNA sequence: TGCAGTGCTAGAGGGGACATTAGCAATCAGCCCCAGCATTTT. Protein sequence: CSARGDISNQPQHF.

The genes are TRBV6-1 and TRBJ1-2; weak D call: TRBD1 (6 bases). With 3 bases removed from V and 8 bases from J, the gap between germline ends came to 16 bases. This CDR3 is built from 14 residues. Per the germline V gene, CDR1 is MNHNS and CDR2 is SASEGT. CDR3 nucleotides: TGTGCCAGCAGTGAGTTGCAGGGGCGGGGAGGCTACACCTTC. This encodes CASSELQGRGGYTF.

The V and J genes are TRBV20-1 and TRBJ1-2; D is ambiguous. V lost 0 bases to trimming and J lost 4 bases, with 15 bases between them. CDR1 is DFQATT, CDR2 SNEGSKA, per germline (reference sequence). There are 15 residues in the CDR3. CDR3 DNA: TGCAGTGCTAGAGATGGATCGACACTTTTCTATGGCTACACCTTC. Translation: CSARDGSTLFYGYTF.

This clonotype was seen more than once but under ten times. The chain recombines TRBV19 with TRBJ2-3, with D perhaps TRBD1 or TRBD2 (5 bases each). The germline gives CDR1 LNHDA, CDR2 SQIVND (reference sequence). The CDR3 extends over 17 amino acids. Trimming pared 7 bases from V and 2 bases from J, leaving 22 bases between. The DNA of the CDR3 is TGTGCCAGTAAGAGGGGCTCTGCCCGGTCTGTCACAGATACGCAGTATTTT. It codes for CASKRGSARSVTDTQYF.

The chain carries TRBV24-1 and TRBJ1-6; possibly TRBD1 for D (6 bases). CDR3 length: 13 residues. Germline V CDR1 and CDR2: KGHDR, SFDVKD. V was shortened by 7 bases and J by 8 bases, with 11 bases between the two germline ends. Here the CDR3 reads CATRRTADSPLHF. The CDR3 coding sequence is TGTGCCACCAGGAGGACAGCAGATTCACCCCTCCACTTT.

The chain couples TRBV20-1 to TRBJ2-3; 9 positions match TRBD2. The CDR3 covers 17 residues. Germline CDR1 DFQATT, CDR2 SNEGSKA (reference sequence). The J segment lost 6 bases and the V segment lost 3 bases, leaving 16 bases of the junction unmatched. As DNA, the CDR3 is TGCAGTGCTAGCCCTGATCCGGGACTAGCACCGGAGGATACGCAGTATTTT. It translates to CSASPDPGLAPEDTQYF.